The TCR beta chain under discussion was sequenced for a study of blood T cell repertoires in COVID-19. Whole-study context: The United States, Italy and Spain provided the acute and convalescent COVID-19 samples.

This clone was recorded once. In germline, CDR1 is SGHKS, CDR2 YYEKEE (reference sequence). CDR3 length: 12 amino acids. V lost 4 bases, J lost 7 bases, and 3 bases stayed unmatched. In Cohort 3, a recovered donor had either two negative PCRs, clearance, or symptom resolution. Per the authors' pipeline: The authors estimated nucleated cell counts from reference gene primer amplification. Profiling relied on immunoSEQ multiplex PCR, and the TCRdb table lists in-frame clones only, not all of them. Clonal size and the V and J genes are those of that table, whereas D and trimming came from the DNA. The sample includes about 300,000 clones, 85% to 90% of them seen just once.

The sequenced material came from PBMCs or T cells enriched from blood (not recorded which). The TCR was taken from a woman between 18 and 29 years old who had recovered from COVID-19. This chain uses TRBV5-5 with TRBJ1-2; TRBD1 aligns across 8 bases. For the CDR3, the DNA is TGTGCCAGCAGCCCAACAGGGGGTGGCTACACCTTC. Its translation: CASSPTGGGYTF.